The 16 T cell receptor beta chains given below trace back to one sample, sequenced in a study of blood T cell repertoires in COVID-19. Assay: immunoSEQ multiplex PCR; the TCRdb copy retains only in-frame clones and omits some. This table has around 250,000 clones, about four fifths appearing once. The sample consisted of peripheral blood. These receptors came from a woman younger than 30 with acute or convalescent COVID-19.

V gene TRBV18 combines with J gene TRBJ1-5; TRBD1 is a possible D gene (5 bases). CDR1 KGHSH and CDR2 LQKENI come from the germline V gene. V dropped 6 bases and J dropped 0 bases, with 12 bases sitting between them. This CDR3 spans 15 amino acids. DNA for the CDR3: TGTGCCAGCTCCCAGCGACAGAATAGCAATCAGCCCCAGCATTTT. Its translation: CASSQRQNSNQPQHF. Supplemented by reference TRBV18 and TRBJ1-5, the full variable domain reads NAGVMQNPRHLVRRRGQEARLRCSPMKGHSHVYWYRQLPEEGLKFMVYLQKENIIDESGMPKERFSAEFPKEGPSILRIQQVVRGDSAAYFCASSQRQNSNQPQHFGDGTRLSIL.

V gene TRBV18 combines with J gene TRBJ2-7; TRBD2 aligns across 8 bases. Trimming removed 3 bases from V and 5 bases from J; junction bases left unmatched: 15. The V gene's germline CDR1 is KGHSH and CDR2 LQKENI. CDR3 length: 17 amino acids. The CDR3 is CASSPTTFAGGWDEQYF. CDR3 nucleotides: TGTGCCAGCTCACCGACCACCTTCGCGGGAGGATGGGACGAGCAGTACTTC.

This chain joins TRBV30 and TRBJ2-7; possible D gene TRBD2, 7 bases. Trimming stripped 3 bases from V and 3 bases from J, with 12 bases between. From germline, CDR1 is GTSNPN and CDR2 SVGIG (reference sequence). This CDR3 is built from 13 residues. CDR3 protein: CAWRSGGLYEQYF. The CDR3 nucleotides read TGTGCCTGGAGGTCCGGGGGGCTCTACGAGCAGTACTTC.

The chain has TRBV7-9 and TRBJ2-1; D gene ambiguous. This CDR3 is built from 13 residues. Germline-derived CDR1 and CDR2 are SEHNR and FQNEAQ (reference sequence). Trimming removed 5 bases from V and 5 bases from J, with 10 bases in between. This CDR3 reads CASSPFRDNEQFF. DNA of the CDR3: TGTGCCAGCAGCCCCTTTCGGGACAATGAGCAGTTCTTC. Full variable domain (outside the CDR3, taken from reference TRBV7-9 and TRBJ2-1): DTGVSQNPRHKITKRGQNVTFRCDPISEHNRLYWYRQTLGQGPEFLTYFQNEAQLEKSRLLSDRFSAERPKGSFSTLEIQRTEQGDSAMYLCASSPFRDNEQFFGPGTRLTVL.

The rearrangement uses TRBV2 and TRBJ2-1; 10 positions match TRBD1. Germline assignment: CDR1 SNHLY and CDR2 FYNNEI. This CDR3 region has 17 residues. V gave up 6 bases and J gave up 2 bases; unmatched junction bases: 10. CDR3 amino acids: CASRATRTGGAYNEQFF. The CDR3 bases are TGTGCCAGCAGAGCGACAAGGACAGGGGGGGCCTACAATGAGCAGTTCTTC.

The V gene is TRBV7-9, the J gene TRBJ2-5; TRBD2 aligns across 9 bases. Looked up from germline, CDR1 is SEHNR and CDR2 is FQNEAQ (reference sequence). The CDR3 loop spans 16 amino acids. V dropped 4 bases and J dropped 5; count of bases not matched to a gene: 11. CDR3 bases: TGTGCCAGCAGCTCGAGCTTTCAGCGGGAGGCGGAGACCCAGTACTTC. Protein sequence: CASSSSFQREAETQYF.

The chain carries TRBV6-5 and TRBJ1-4; D is ambiguous. There are 14 residues in the CDR3. CDR1 and CDR2 from the germline V gene are MNHEY and SVGAGI. Between the trimmed V and J ends, which lost 6 bases and 4 bases, there was a span of 12 bases. The CDR3 loop is CASRRGPLNEKLFF. The DNA for the CDR3 is TGTGCCAGCAGGCGGGGTCCGCTTAATGAAAAACTGTTTTTT.

The V gene is TRBV7-9, the J gene TRBJ2-5; TRBD1 matches at 9 bases. With V trimmed by 1 base and J by 4 bases, 10 bases remained unmatched. CDR3 size: 17 residues. Germline CDR1 SEHNR, CDR2 FQNEAQ (reference sequence). The CDR3 nucleotides read TGTGCCAGCAGCTTAGGATCAGGACAGGGGTTATCAGAGACCCAGTACTTC. This translates into CASSLGSGQGLSETQYF.

The chain recombines TRBV6-5 with TRBJ2-5; 11 bases align to TRBD2. After removal of 0 bases from V and 7 bases from J, the junction contained 4 bases not matched to a gene. Per the germline V gene, CDR1 is MNHEY and CDR2 is SVGAGI. The CDR3 has 15 amino acids. CDR3 coding DNA: TGTGCCAGCAGTTACTCGCTAGCGGGAGGAGTGACCCAGTACTTC. This codes for CASSYSLAGGVTQYF.

The chain is built from TRBV14 and TRBJ2-1, with TRBD2 as a possible D gene (6 bases). Per the germline V gene, CDR1 is SGHDN and CDR2 is FVKESK. Deletions cut 3 bases from V and 1 base from J, with 16 bases between. This CDR3 is 17 amino acids long. CDR3 nucleotides: TGTGCCAGCAGCCAGTCGGTGCTAGGGACTTCCTACAATGAGCAGTTCTTC. Protein product: CASSQSVLGTSYNEQFF.

The CDR3 bases are TGTGCCAGCACACCGGGATACCCCTACGAGCAGTACTTC. Its translation is CASTPGYPYEQYF. The V call is TRBV6-5, the J call TRBJ2-7, with D tentatively TRBD2 (5 bases). In germline, CDR1 is MNHEY, CDR2 SVGAGI. There are 13 residues in the CDR3. V dropped 7 bases and J dropped 2 bases, with 12 bases sitting between them.

A single count supports this clone. The chain employs TRBV6-5 and TRBJ2-2; TRBD1 matches at 7 bases. Germline V gene lookup returns CDR1 MNHEY and CDR2 SVGAGI. Germline trimming cut 5 bases from V and 3 bases from J; bases unmatched to any gene: 6. The CDR3 extends over 15 amino acids. CDR3 bases: TGTGCCAGCAGTCCAGGGGGACCTTACACCGGGGAGCTGTTTTTT. Encoded protein: CASSPGGPYTGELFF.

The J gene is TRBJ2-1, the V gene TRBV15; no clear D. This CDR3 has 14 residues. Trimming stripped 3 bases from V and 8 bases from J, with 14 bases between. The germline CDR1 and CDR2 sequences are LNHNV and YYDKDF (reference sequence). CDR3 loop: CATSSSTGPHEQFF. For the CDR3, the DNA is TGTGCCACCAGCAGCTCCACGGGTCCCCATGAGCAGTTCTTC.

The rearrangement joins TRBV6-5 to TRBJ2-7; 8 positions agree with TRBD1. Losses at the gene ends were 6 bases for V and 5 bases for J; bases not matched to a gene: 12. Germline CDR1 is MNHEY and CDR2 is SVGAGI. The CDR3 has 15 residues. The CDR3 sequence is CASRPGQGVFHEQYF. CDR3 nucleotide sequence: TGTGCCAGCAGACCCGGACAGGGAGTATTCCACGAGCAGTACTTC.

The chain uses TRBV9 and TRBJ1-2; D gene uncertain. The CDR3 has 13 amino acids. Germline V gene lookup returns CDR1 SGDLS and CDR2 YYNGEE. V lost 0 bases, J lost 6 bases, and 9 bases lay in between. CDR3 DNA: TGTGCCAGCAGCGTAGGGGTTCAGGATGGCTACACCTTC. Translated, it gives CASSVGVQDGYTF. Combining the CDR3 with reference TRBV9 and TRBJ1-2 gives the whole variable domain DSGVTQTPKHLITATGQRVTLRCSPRSGDLSVYWYQQSLDQGLQFLIQYYNGEERAKGNILERFSAQQFPDLHSELNLSSLELGDSALYFCASSVGVQDGYTFGSGTRLTVV.

The chain carries TRBV10-3 and TRBJ2-3; possibly TRBD2 for D (5 bases). V was clipped by 0 bases and J by 9 bases, with 19 bases between them. CDR3 length: 16 amino acids. CDR1 is ENHRY, CDR2 SYGVKD, per germline. CDR3 bases: TGTGCCATCAGTGAGTCGAGGCTTCTAGCACCCTTGACGCAGTATTTT. Protein product: CAISESRLLAPLTQYF.